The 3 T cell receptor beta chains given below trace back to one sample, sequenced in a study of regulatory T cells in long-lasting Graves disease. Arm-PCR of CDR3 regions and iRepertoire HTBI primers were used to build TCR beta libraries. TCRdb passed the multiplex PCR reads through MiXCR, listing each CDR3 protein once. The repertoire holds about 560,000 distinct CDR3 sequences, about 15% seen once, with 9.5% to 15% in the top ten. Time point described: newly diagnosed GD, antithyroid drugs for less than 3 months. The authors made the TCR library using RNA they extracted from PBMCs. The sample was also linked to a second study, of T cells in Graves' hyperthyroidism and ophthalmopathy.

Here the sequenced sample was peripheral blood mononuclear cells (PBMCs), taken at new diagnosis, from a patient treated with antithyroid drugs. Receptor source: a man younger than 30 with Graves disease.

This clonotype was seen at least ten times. This CDR3 is CASGSTEDPYSNQPQHF. CDR3 in DNA: TGTGCTAGTGGTTCGACGGAAGACCCATATAGCAATCAGCCCCAGCATTTT. This chain connects TRBV12-5 to TRBJ1-5; D gene uncertain. Trimming removed 4 bases from V and 0 bases from J, with 16 bases in between. Germline CDR1 and CDR2: LGHNT and FRNRAP. The CDR3 contains 17 residues.

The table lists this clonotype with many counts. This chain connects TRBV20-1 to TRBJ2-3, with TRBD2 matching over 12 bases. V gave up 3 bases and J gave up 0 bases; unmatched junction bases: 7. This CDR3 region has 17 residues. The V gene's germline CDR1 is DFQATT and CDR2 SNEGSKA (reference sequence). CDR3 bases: TGCAGTGCTAGCCCCCGGACTAGCGGGGCTAGCACAGATACGCAGTATTTT. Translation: CSASPRTSGASTDTQYF.

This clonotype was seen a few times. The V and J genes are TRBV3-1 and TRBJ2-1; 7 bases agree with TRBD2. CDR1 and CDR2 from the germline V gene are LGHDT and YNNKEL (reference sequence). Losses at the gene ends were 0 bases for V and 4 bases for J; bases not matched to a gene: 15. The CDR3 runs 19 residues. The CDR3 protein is CASSQEVNGGSTLYNEQFF. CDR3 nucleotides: TGTGCCAGCAGCCAAGAAGTGAATGGCGGGAGTACGCTTTACAATGAGCAGTTCTTC.